This TCR beta chain was identified in a study of blood T cell repertoires in COVID-19 (dated by TCRdb to about 2020). About the investigation overall: The collaborator samples originated in the United States, Italy and Spain and spanned the acute and convalescent phases of COVID-19. The prospective study material was composed of cDNA or gDNA derived from T cells, B-cell-depleted T cells, or PBMCs. Deeply sampled blood TCRbeta repertoires from subjects exposed to, actively infected with, or recovered from COVID-19 were included in the dataset. The repertoires were released in a freely available public database meant as a resource for research on the immune response to SARS-CoV-2. The samples were drawn from two sources: the first 160 participants of the ongoing ImmuneRACE study, and 1,200 or so subjects contributed by 6 global collaborators. Sample metadata almost always included a de-identified subject ID, COVID-19 status, age in years and sex. Where available, HLA class I and class II types were obtained from metadata supplied by the sample provider rather than from assay-based typing.

The investigation overall reported the following: Clinical and demographic metadata were provided uncurated, with the amount varying by source and participant.

Participants in the prospective study were aged roughly 18 to 100 years, lived in about two dozen United States geographic areas, and enrolled through a virtual design. To assign participants to cohorts, the prospective study relied on clinical history that participants themselves reported in a screening survey and a study questionnaire. ImmuneRACE Cohort 3 recovered participants were defined by two consecutive negative NP/OP PCR tests, healthcare professional clearance, or symptom resolution. In the prospective study, mobile phlebotomists collected whole blood, serum and a nasopharyngeal or oropharyngeal swab from each participant. Participants in the prospective study had the option to provide additional blood draws and questionnaires over a roughly 2-month period. Before DNA extraction, blood samples from the prospective study were shipped at room temperature or frozen. Sequences MNHEY (CDR1) and SVGAGI (CDR2) are obtained from the germline V gene. At the junction V is shortened by 6 bases and J by 6 bases; bases outside the gene matches: 10. The CDR3 sequence holds 15 residues, the cysteine and phenylalanine included. Only the CDR3 region is kept as DNA, spanning 45 bases read in frame from base 1.

Regarding this clone: Its recognized antigen is unknown. Base qualities are missing; no much larger clone stands one base away.

The immunoSEQ Assay, a bias-controlled multiplex PCR, was used to amplify TCRbeta CDR3 regions from genomic DNA. The original pipeline was this. The number of nucleated cells in each sample was estimated by amplification of reference gene primers within the assay. To quantify the absolute abundance of each unique TCRbeta CDR3 rearrangement, sequence reads were collapsed and filtered. For each sample, productive Simpson clonality was calculated as the square root of Simpson's diversity index across productive rearrangements. The immuneACCESS repertoire file appears here via TCRdb, limited to in-frame rearrangements. These files lack a portion of the clones; in checked studies, under half of the deficit traces to unresolved V genes, and the cause of the others is not known. V and J calls and clone size are copied from that table; D and trimming were computed from the DNA. Present in this sample are some 250,000 clones, approximately 85% of which were seen just once. 1.9% of the sample rests with the top ten.

The clonotype was recovered from a woman aged 50 to 65 who had recovered from COVID-19. The sequenced sample consisted of PBMCs or T cells enriched from blood (not recorded which). Recombination connected TRBV6-5 to TRBJ2-2; TRBD2 aligns with 7 central bases. The CDR3 amino acid sequence is: CASSRRTSQAGELFF. The DNA sequence is TGTGCCAGCAGCCGCCGGACTAGTCAGGCCGGGGAGCTGTTTTTT.